This T cell receptor (beta chain) is drawn from a study of cytotoxic CD8 clonotypes in ibrutinib-treated CLL. Regarding the study as a whole: Clonality was elevated at ibrutinib response and had returned toward baseline at progression.

The planned depth of sequencing spanned 1 in 200,000 to 1 in 1 million T cells. Assay: immunoSEQ multiplex PCR; the TCRdb copy retains only in-frame clones and omits some. Altogether roughly 330,000 clones are present, over 55% being singletons, with the ten largest covering roughly 6%. Genomic DNA (roughly 2 micrograms) was obtained from cryopreserved PBMCs for construction of TCR beta libraries. There are a few counts of this clone. Its antigen is unknown. Sequenced material: PBMCs, taken after 36 months of ibrutinib treatment. This clonotype was obtained from a human donor with chronic lymphocytic leukemia.

CDR3 bases: TGCGCCAGCAGCCGGACAGGTGACAGAAATCAGCCCCAGCATTTT. Protein product: CASSRTGDRNQPQHF. The chain recombines TRBV5-1 with TRBJ1-5, with TRBD1 matching 7 bases. The CDR3 is made up of 15 amino acids. V lost 4 bases to trimming and J lost 4 bases; unmatched junction nucleotides: 8. Germline V gives CDR1 SGHRS, CDR2 YFSETQ. Based on the CDR3 plus reference TRBV5-1 and TRBJ1-5, the full variable domain is KAGVTQTPRYLIKTRGQQVTLSCSPISGHRSVSWYQQTPGQGLQFLFEYFSETQRNKGNFPGRFSGRQFSNSRSEMNVSTLELGDSALYLCASSRTGDRNQPQHFGDGTRLSIL.